This T cell receptor (beta chain) was identified during a study of blood T cell repertoires in COVID-19. Study summary: From T cells, B-cell-depleted T cells, or PBMCs came the material, which was cDNA or gDNA.

Donors were grouped by their self-reported clinical history. What the recovered Cohort 3 donors had was two negative PCRs, clearance, or symptom resolution. Per the original data handling: Reference gene primers were amplified, and this amplification served to estimate nucleated cell counts. Only in-frame clones appear in the TCRdb table, and some are missing; sequencing was by immunoSEQ multiplex PCR. V and J calls and clone size are copied from that table; D and trimming were computed from the DNA. Of 270,000 or so clones listed, around 86% are singletons. The source of this sequence is a woman aged 18-29 years who had recovered from COVID-19. Sequenced: PBMCs or T cells enriched from blood (not recorded which).

CDR3 residues: CASSPGQGRSYNEQFF. CDR3 coding DNA: TGTGCCAGCAGCCCCGGACAGGGGAGATCCTACAATGAGCAGTTCTTC. J is TRBJ2-1 and V is TRBV7-3, with TRBD1 matching 9 bases. The V segment lost 5 bases and the J segment 1 base; nucleotides outside the gene matches: 6. Germline assignment: CDR1 SGHTA and CDR2 FQGTGA. The CDR3 loop spans 16 amino acids.